The 9 T cell receptor beta chains reported below all come from one sample, sequenced in a study of blood T cell repertoires in COVID-19. Sequenced by immunoSEQ multiplex PCR; TCRdb stores in-frame clones only, minus some. In the table there are 350,000 or so clones, around 80% of which are singletons. Material for sequencing was peripheral blood. The receptors stem from a man aged 30 to 39 with active or convalescent COVID-19.

The rearrangement joins TRBV19 to TRBJ2-1; D may be TRBD2 (6 bases). Trimming removed 5 bases at V and 8 bases at J, with 22 bases between. The V gene's germline CDR1 is LNHDA and CDR2 SQIVND (reference sequence). The CDR3 totals 16 residues. The CDR3 DNA reads as TGTGCCAGTAGTTCAAGGGTTGGAGGGTTCCGCGATGAGCAGTTCTTC. The encoded protein is CASSSRVGGFRDEQFF.

The V call is TRBV12-3 or TRBV12-4, the J call TRBJ1-2; D gene ambiguous. V was shortened by 8 bases and J by 1 base, with 8 bases between the two germline ends. The CDR3 is 12 amino acids. For the CDR3, the DNA is TGTGCCAGCCGGTTGAGTAACTATGGCTACACCTTC. As protein: CASRLSNYGYTF.

The chain uses TRBV11-3 and TRBJ2-7, with 7 bases fitting TRBD2. CDR3 size: 15 residues. J gave up 7 bases and V 5 bases, and 14 bases lay outside the gene matches. The germline gives CDR1 SGHNT, CDR2 YENEEA. Here the CDR3 reads CASSLGGGADWEQYF. The DNA of the CDR3 is TGTGCCAGCAGCCTCGGGGGAGGGGCCGACTGGGAGCAGTACTTC.

The chain links TRBV3-1 (or the pseudogene TRBV3-2) to TRBJ2-1, with 8 bases matching TRBD2. V gave up 4 bases and J gave up 9 bases; unmatched junction bases: 11. Germline-derived CDR1 and CDR2 are LGHDT and YNNKEL (reference sequence). The CDR3 contains 15 residues. CDR3 DNA: TGTGCCAGCAGCCCAGTGGTCGGGGGGGCAGGTGAGCAGTTCTTC. Its translation is CASSPVVGGAGEQFF.

This rearrangement joins TRBV29-1 to TRBJ1-6; 7 nucleotides match TRBD1. The CDR3 covers 18 residues. CDR1 and CDR2 (germline): SQVTM, ANQGSEA. Unmatched junction bases numbered 22, after V lost 6 bases and J lost 8 bases. The CDR3 protein is CSVVSACYDRVMDSPLHF. CDR3 DNA sequence: TGCAGCGTCGTATCGGCCTGCTATGACAGGGTGATGGATTCACCCCTCCACTTT.

The CDR3 region has the DNA TGTGCCAGCAGCCCTTTAGCGGGAGAGGGGCGGTATGAGCAGTTCTTC. This sequence encodes CASSPLAGEGRYEQFF. This chain joins TRBV7-2 and TRBJ2-1; 9 nucleotides agree with TRBD2. The CDR3 sequence is 16 residues long. V dropped 5 bases and J dropped 8; count of bases not matched to a gene: 13. The germline CDR1 and CDR2 sequences are SGHTA and FQGNSA.

V and J are TRBV9 and TRBJ1-1; D unresolved. V was clipped by 3 bases and J by 5 bases, with 14 bases between them. CDR1 SGDLS and CDR2 YYNGEE come from the germline V gene. The CDR3 covers 14 residues. The CDR3: CASSATAGKTEAFF. The CDR3 DNA reads TGTGCCAGCAGCGCAACAGCCGGTAAGACTGAAGCTTTCTTT.

The CDR3 region has the DNA TGTGCCAGCGGACAGGGGGTCGACGAGCAGTACTTC. This codes for CASGQGVDEQYF. The chain couples TRBV3-1 (or the pseudogene TRBV3-2) to TRBJ2-7, with 10 bases matching TRBD1. The V gene's germline CDR1 is LGHDT and CDR2 YNNKEL (reference sequence). The CDR3 sequence is 12 residues long. Trimming took 8 bases from V and 5 from J; bases not matched to a gene: 3.

The chain combines TRBV5-1 with TRBJ2-1; no definite D call. Trimming left V 1 base short and J 5 bases short, with 4 bases between. This CDR3 spans 12 amino acids. CDR1 and CDR2 from the germline V gene are SGHRS and YFSETQ. The CDR3 loop reads CASSLPDNEQFF. CDR3 sequence (DNA): TGCGCCAGCAGCTTGCCCGACAATGAGCAGTTCTTC.